The 25 T cell receptor beta chains below were found in one sample sequenced in a study of liver allograft versus peripheral blood T cells. Study context: Transplanted livers held T cell receptor repertoires, and these were compared with repertoires in recipients' peripheral blood.

TCRdb reprocessed the reads via MiXCR and lists one record per CDR3 protein. The table has thousands of distinct CDR3 sequences, more than 14% seen once. These receptors all come from a human patient who had a liver transplant. Some T cells may originate from the graft donor.

Relative to its sample, this clonotype is medium-sized. The rearrangement links TRBV28 to TRBJ2-7; D is uncertain. The CDR3 sequence is 14 residues long. Trimming left V 6 bases short and J 1 base short, with 13 bases between. Germline V gene sequence: CDR1 MDHEN, CDR2 SYDVKM. In DNA, the CDR3 is TGTGCCAGCAGGAAGAATAGACCTTCCTACGAGCAGTACTTC. This gives the protein CASRKNRPSYEQYF.

This clonotype was detected a few times. The J gene is TRBJ2-4, the V gene TRBV7-9; D not certain. V was pared by 5 bases and J by 0 bases, with 14 bases between. The CDR3 length is 16 residues. Germline V gene sequence: CDR1 SEHNR, CDR2 FQNEAQ (reference sequence). In nucleotides, the CDR3 is TGTGCCAGCAGCCTCATTCAAGACTTAGCCAAAAACATTCAGTACTTC. Encoded protein: CASSLIQDLAKNIQYF.

By its share, this clonotype is medium-sized. J is TRBJ1-1 and V is TRBV15, with unresolved D. V was clipped by 10 bases and J by 4 bases, with 16 bases between them. Germline V gives CDR1 LNHNV, CDR2 YYDKDF (reference sequence). CDR3 length: 13 residues. DNA of the CDR3: TGTGCCATTTCGAGGGAAGGTTTCACTGAAGCTTTCTTT. It translates to CAISREGFTEAFF.

This clonotype occurred many times. The chain employs TRBV12-3 or TRBV12-4 and TRBJ1-2; 8 positions agree with TRBD1. Germline trimming cut 2 bases from V and 2 bases from J; bases unmatched to any gene: 16. The CDR3 runs to 19 residues. CDR3 DNA sequence: TGTGCCAGCAGTTTACGGAGGGGCGGCAGGGGGCTCCCGAACTATGGCTACACCTTC. Encoded protein: CASSLRRGGRGLPNYGYTF.

About this clonotype: A much larger clone lies one base from this, so it may be a read error. The chain uses TRBV18 and TRBJ1-2; TRBD1 aligns across 7 bases. There are 18 residues in the CDR3. Per germline, CDR1 KGHSH and CDR2 LQKENI. CDR3 DNA: TGTGCCAGCTCACCCCCTCTGACAGGGATGGAGTCTAACTATAGCTACACCTTC. Translated: CASSPPLTGMESNYSYTF.

By sample fraction, this clonotype is medium-sized (0.01 to 0.1%). The chain links TRBV7-2 to TRBJ2-7; D tentatively fits TRBD1 or TRBD2 (5 bases each). V lost 3 bases and J 9 bases, leaving 18 bases between the germline ends. Germline lookup yields CDR1 SGHTA and CDR2 FQGNSA. The CDR3 has 14 amino acids. Written as DNA, the CDR3 is TGTGCCAGCAGCTTCGTTGGGGACCCTATGGGGCAGTACTTC. Protein: CASSFVGDPMGQYF.

By share, this clonotype counts as large (0.1 to 1%). The chain is built from TRBV18 and TRBJ1-6, with D unresolved. Germline CDR1 KGHSH, CDR2 LQKENI. Trimming left V 2 bases short and J 5 bases short, with 13 bases between. The CDR3 is 16 amino acids. The CDR3 region is CASSPVGPEDNSPLHF. The CDR3 coding sequence is TGTGCCAGCTCACCAGTCGGGCCAGAGGATAATTCACCCCTCCACTTT.

The chain uses TRBV27 and TRBJ1-4; 7 bases match TRBD1. After removal of 8 bases from V and 3 bases from J, the junction contained 12 bases not matched to a gene. This CDR3 is 16 amino acids long. Germline V gene lookup returns CDR1 MNHEY and CDR2 SMNVEV (reference sequence). CDR3 in amino acids: CASRHYGTEANEKLFF. The CDR3 nucleotides are TGTGCCAGCCGTCATTATGGGACAGAAGCTAATGAAAAACTGTTTTTT. The complete variable domain, with remaining parts taken from reference TRBV27 and TRBJ1-4, reads EAQVTQNPRYLITVTGKKLTVTCSQNMNHEYMSWYRQDPGLGLRQIYYSMNVEVTDKGDVPEGYKVSRKEKRNFPLILESPSPNQTSLYFCASRHYGTEANEKLFFGSGTQLSVL.

By proportion, this clonotype is medium-sized. The V call is TRBV29-1, the J call TRBJ2-6, with no clear D. Germline lookup yields CDR1 SQVTM and CDR2 ANQGSEA. Between the trimmed V and J ends, which lost 3 bases and 0 bases, there was a span of 9 bases. The CDR3 runs 15 residues. This chain's CDR3 is CSVELIFSGANVLTF. For the CDR3, the DNA is TGCAGCGTTGAGCTAATTTTCTCTGGGGCCAACGTCCTGACTTTC. The entire variable domain, with the rest obtained from reference TRBV29-1 and TRBJ2-6, is as follows: SAVISQKPSRDICQRGTSLTIQCQVDSQVTMMFWYRQQPGQSLTLIATANQGSEATYESGFVIDKFPISRPNLTFSTLTVSNMSPEDSSIYLCSVELIFSGANVLTFGAGSRLTVL.

The J gene is TRBJ1-2, the V gene TRBV20-1; TRBD1 agrees at 9 bases. Unmatched junction bases numbered 7, after V lost 0 bases and J lost 8 bases. This CDR3 is 14 amino acids long. CDR1 is DFQATT, CDR2 SNEGSKA, per germline (reference sequence). The CDR3 here is CSARDPGQGDGYTF. DNA of the CDR3: TGCAGTGCTAGAGATCCGGGACAGGGAGACGGCTACACCTTC.

By frequency in the sample, this clonotype is medium-sized. The chain joins TRBV6-5 to TRBJ2-7; the D is unclear. This CDR3 region has 15 residues. Germline CDR1 reads MNHEY; CDR2 reads SVGAGI. The V end was cut by 7 bases, the J end by 0 bases, with 16 bases between. The CDR3 coding sequence is TGTGCCAGCATGTTCGGACCGACTGTCTCCTACGAGCAGTACTTC. This translates into CASMFGPTVSYEQYF.

Within the sample, this clonotype is medium-sized (0.01 to 0.1%). The chain combines TRBV27 with TRBJ2-7, with TRBD1 matching 9 bases. The ends lost 6 bases at V and 7 bases at J; junction bases unmatched: 16. Per the germline V gene, CDR1 is MNHEY and CDR2 is SMNVEV (reference sequence). The CDR3 length is 16 residues. CDR3 bases: TGTGCCAGCAGCACGCCTACAGGGGGCGTAACTCGGGAGCAGTACTTC. Its translation: CASSTPTGGVTREQYF.

By sample fraction, this clonotype is medium-sized (0.01 to 0.1%). The chain joins TRBV5-6 to TRBJ1-3; D call uncertain. This CDR3 region has 14 residues. V was shortened by 1 base and J by 3 bases, with 8 bases between the two germline ends. Germline V gene lookup returns CDR1 SGHDT and CDR2 YYEEEE. The CDR3 spells CASSLQVRGNTIYF. CDR3 coding DNA: TGTGCCAGCAGCTTGCAGGTCCGTGGAAACACCATATATTTT.

This clonotype is labeled as medium-sized. V usage is TRBV13 and J usage is TRBJ2-1; 8 bases are shared with TRBD2. V gave up 5 bases and J gave up 4 bases; unmatched junction bases: 4. The V gene's germline CDR1 is PRHDT and CDR2 FYEKMQ (reference sequence). The CDR3 totals 14 residues. CDR3 amino acids: CASSQLAEYNEQFF. The CDR3 DNA follows: TGTGCCAGCAGCCAACTAGCGGAGTACAATGAGCAGTTCTTC.

This clonotype is medium-sized in the sample. The V gene is TRBV7-9, the J gene TRBJ1-2, with 8 bases matching TRBD1. The junction had 5 bases not matched to a gene; V was cut back by 1 base and J by 4 bases. The CDR3 contains 15 residues. Germline assignment: CDR1 SEHNR and CDR2 FQNEAQ (reference sequence). The CDR3 loop is CASSLGAGGGYGYTF. CDR3 in DNA: TGTGCCAGCAGCTTAGGGGCAGGGGGCGGCTATGGCTACACCTTC. The whole variable domain, remainder taken from reference TRBV7-9 and TRBJ1-2, is DTGVSQNPRHKITKRGQNVTFRCDPISEHNRLYWYRQTLGQGPEFLTYFQNEAQLEKSRLLSDRFSAERPKGSFSTLEIQRTEQGDSAMYLCASSLGAGGGYGYTFGSGTRLTVV.

The genes are TRBV7-9 and TRBJ2-7; D not certain. CDR1 and CDR2 from the germline V gene are SEHNR and FQNEAQ (reference sequence). This CDR3 spans 14 amino acids. The V end lost 1 base, the J end lost 1 base, and 8 bases lay between the germline ends. This CDR3 is CASSLDGLSYEQYF. DNA of the CDR3: TGTGCCAGCAGCTTAGATGGGTTATCCTACGAGCAGTACTTC.

By its share, this clonotype is medium-sized (0.01 to 0.1%). V and J are TRBV6-6 and TRBJ1-5; the D gene is possibly TRBD1 (5 bases). This CDR3 is built from 16 residues. Germline values: CDR1 MNHNY, CDR2 SVGAGI (reference sequence). Trimming cost V 3 bases and J 0 bases, with 12 bases left between them. CDR3 coding DNA: TGTGCCAGCAGTTATTCAGGGCCTGATAGCAATCAGCCCCAGCATTTT. As protein: CASSYSGPDSNQPQHF.

CDR3 in DNA: TGTGCCAGCAGTTTGAGGACTAGAAAATACAATGAGCAGTTCTTC. It encodes CASSLRTRKYNEQFF. The chain combines TRBV27 with TRBJ2-1; 7 bases agree with TRBD2. The CDR3 spans 15 residues. The junction had 6 bases not matched to a gene; V was cut back by 3 bases and J by 4 bases. Germline CDR1 reads MNHEY; CDR2 reads SMNVEV (reference sequence).

In this sample, this clonotype turned up many times. The rearrangement links TRBV19 to TRBJ2-2; 10 bases line up with TRBD1. CDR3 length: 17 residues. Germline CDR1 reads LNHDA; CDR2 reads SQIVND (reference sequence). V lost 2 bases and J lost 0; bases outside the gene matches: 3. CDR3 amino acids: CASSISGQGANTGELFF. DNA of the CDR3: TGTGCCAGTAGTATAAGTGGACAGGGGGCGAACACCGGGGAGCTGTTTTTT. Looking up the rest from reference TRBV19 and TRBJ2-2 gives the full variable domain: DGGITQSPKYLFRKEGQNVTLSCEQNLNHDAMYWYRQDPGQGLRLIYYSQIVNDFQKGDIAEGYSVSREKKESFPLTVTSAQKNPTAFYLCASSISGQGANTGELFFGEGSRLTVL.

Comments on this clonotype: This likely reflects a read error, since a far larger clone is one base away. The V call is TRBV6-5, the J call TRBJ1-1, with D maybe TRBD1 (5 bases). The CDR3 contains 15 residues. Trimming pared 8 bases from V and 0 bases from J, leaving 16 bases between. Germline values: CDR1 MNHEY, CDR2 SVGAGI. The CDR3 reads CASGRLDIVNTEAFF. For the CDR3, the DNA is TGTGCCAGCGGCCGCCTGGACATCGTGAACACTGAAGCTTTCTTT.

This clonotype is judged medium-sized. The gene calls are TRBV13 and TRBJ2-1, with D possibly matching TRBD1 (5 bases). Germline CDR1 and CDR2: PRHDT and FYEKMQ (reference sequence). CDR3 length equals 19 residues. V was shortened by 7 bases and J by 5 bases, with 30 bases between the two germline ends. CDR3: CASIDLGPVDSPLNNEQFF. CDR3 in DNA: TGTGCCAGCATAGATTTAGGCCCCGTCGACAGCCCACTTAACAATGAGCAGTTCTTC.

This clonotype was detected many times. The V call is TRBV6-5, the J call TRBJ2-7, with 9 nucleotides matching TRBD2. The CDR3 spans 15 residues. Unmatched junction bases numbered 9, after V lost 2 bases and J lost 7 bases. Germline CDR1 is MNHEY and CDR2 is SVGAGI. The CDR3 spells CASSYLGLAGREQYF. The CDR3 DNA reads TGTGCCAGCAGTTACCTTGGTCTAGCGGGGCGTGAGCAGTACTTC.

In this sample, this clonotype is medium-sized. The gene calls are TRBV13 and TRBJ2-7, with D unresolved. V was shortened by 2 bases and J by 5 bases, with 16 bases between the two germline ends. The CDR3 totals 15 residues. CDR1 is PRHDT, CDR2 FYEKMQ, per germline (reference sequence). The CDR3 DNA follows: TGTGCCAGCAGCTTACCACGGCTAGTGGCCCACGAGCAGTACTTC. It specifies CASSLPRLVAHEQYF.

This clonotype was detected only once. A read error likely explains this, since a far larger clone differs by one base. The chain recombines TRBV10-3 with TRBJ1-1; no clear D gene. The CDR3 spans 12 residues. V dropped 5 bases and J dropped 5 bases, with 9 bases sitting between them. Germline lookup yields CDR1 ENHRY and CDR2 SYGVKD. The CDR3 is CAISYSGTEAFF. DNA for the CDR3: TGTGCCATCAGTTACTCGGGTACTGAAGCTTTCTTT.

By sample share, this clonotype is medium-sized. The rearrangement links TRBV6-1 to TRBJ2-6; a weak D match, TRBD1 (5 bases). Looked up from germline, CDR1 is MNHNS and CDR2 is SASEGT. The CDR3 sequence is 15 residues long. V was cut by 7 bases and J by 0 bases, with 10 bases left in between. CDR3 residues: CASTTDPSGANVLTF. The CDR3 DNA follows: TGTGCCAGCACGACAGATCCCTCTGGGGCCAACGTCCTGACTTTC.